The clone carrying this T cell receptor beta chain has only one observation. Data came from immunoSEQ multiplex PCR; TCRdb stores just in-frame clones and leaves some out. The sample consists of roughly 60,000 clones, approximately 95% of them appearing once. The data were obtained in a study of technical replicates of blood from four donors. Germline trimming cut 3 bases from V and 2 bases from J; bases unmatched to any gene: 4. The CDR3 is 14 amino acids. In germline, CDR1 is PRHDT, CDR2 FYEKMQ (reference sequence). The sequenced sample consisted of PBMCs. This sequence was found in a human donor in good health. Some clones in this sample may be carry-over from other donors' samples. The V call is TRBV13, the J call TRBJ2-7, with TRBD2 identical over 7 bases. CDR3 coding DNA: TGTGCCAGCAGCTTCCAGCGGGAAGCCTACGAGCAGTACTTC. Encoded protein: CASSFQREAYEQYF.